The clone carrying this T cell receptor beta chain was counted once. V lost 2 bases and J lost 6, with 11 bases in between. CDR1 is ENHRY, CDR2 SYGVKD, per germline. This CDR3 contains 13 residues. These data originate in a study of T cell changes during pregnancy in multiple sclerosis. Some clones are missing from TCRdb's copy, which holds only in-frame ones; the method was immunoSEQ multiplex PCR. The table records some 60,000 clones, 90% of them present only once. Sequences were derived from peripheral blood, sampled in the first trimester of pregnancy. The TCR comes from a female donor in good health, enrolled as a control in a pregnancy study. The chain joins TRBV10-3 to TRBJ2-7; TRBD2 is a possible D gene (6 bases). CDR3 loop: CAISEPTSSEQYF. The CDR3 region has the DNA TGTGCCATCAGTGAGCCGACTAGTTCCGAGCAGTACTTC.